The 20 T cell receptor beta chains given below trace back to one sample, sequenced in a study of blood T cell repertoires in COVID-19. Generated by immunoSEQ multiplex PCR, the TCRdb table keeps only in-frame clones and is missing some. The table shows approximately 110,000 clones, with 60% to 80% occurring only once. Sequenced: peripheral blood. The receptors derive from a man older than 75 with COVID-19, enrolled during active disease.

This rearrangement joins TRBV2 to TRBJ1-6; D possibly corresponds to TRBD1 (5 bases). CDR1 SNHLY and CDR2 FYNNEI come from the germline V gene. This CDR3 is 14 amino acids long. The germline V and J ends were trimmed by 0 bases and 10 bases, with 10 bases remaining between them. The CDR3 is CASSEAGRGSPLHF. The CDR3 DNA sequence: TGTGCCAGCAGTGAAGCAGGCCGGGGGTCACCCCTCCACTTT.

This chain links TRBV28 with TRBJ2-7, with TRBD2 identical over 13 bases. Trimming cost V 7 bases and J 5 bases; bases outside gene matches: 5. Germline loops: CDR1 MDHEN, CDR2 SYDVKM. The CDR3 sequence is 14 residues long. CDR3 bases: TGTGCCAGCACCGGACTAGCGGGAGTCAACGAGCAGTACTTC. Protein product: CASTGLAGVNEQYF.

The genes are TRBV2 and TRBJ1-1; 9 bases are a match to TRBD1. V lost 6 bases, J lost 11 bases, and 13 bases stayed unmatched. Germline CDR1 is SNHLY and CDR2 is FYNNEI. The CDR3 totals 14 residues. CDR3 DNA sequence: TGTGCCAGCAGGCCGACAGGGGGGTCGAGGAGTGCTTTCTTT. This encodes CASRPTGGSRSAFF.

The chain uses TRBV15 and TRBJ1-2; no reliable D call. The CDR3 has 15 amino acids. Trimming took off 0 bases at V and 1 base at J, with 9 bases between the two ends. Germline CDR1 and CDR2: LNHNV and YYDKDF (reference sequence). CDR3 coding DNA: TGTGCCACCAGCAGAGATTACGAGGGTAACTATGGCTACACCTTC. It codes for CATSRDYEGNYGYTF.

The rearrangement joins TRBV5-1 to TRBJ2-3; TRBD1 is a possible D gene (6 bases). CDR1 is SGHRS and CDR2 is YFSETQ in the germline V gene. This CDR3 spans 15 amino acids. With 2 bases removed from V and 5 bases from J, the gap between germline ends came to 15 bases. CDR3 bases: TGCGCCAGCAGCTTTACTGGACAGTCACTAGATACGCAGTATTTT. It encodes CASSFTGQSLDTQYF.

The CDR3 DNA sequence: TGTGCCAGTAGTCTCACAGGGGGCATCGATTCACCCCTCCACTTT. This codes for CASSLTGGIDSPLHF. This chain connects TRBV19 to TRBJ1-6; 9 nucleotides align to TRBD1. The CDR3 totals 15 residues. Unmatched junction bases numbered 7, after V lost 5 bases and J lost 8 bases. Germline V gene sequence: CDR1 LNHDA, CDR2 SQIVND (reference sequence).

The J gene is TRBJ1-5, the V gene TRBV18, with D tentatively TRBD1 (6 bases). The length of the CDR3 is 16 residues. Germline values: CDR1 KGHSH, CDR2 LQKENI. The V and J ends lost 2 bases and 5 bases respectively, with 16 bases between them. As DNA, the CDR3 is TGTGCCAGCTCACCATTAGGGGGAACGGTCTATCAGCCCCAGCATTTT. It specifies CASSPLGGTVYQPQHF.

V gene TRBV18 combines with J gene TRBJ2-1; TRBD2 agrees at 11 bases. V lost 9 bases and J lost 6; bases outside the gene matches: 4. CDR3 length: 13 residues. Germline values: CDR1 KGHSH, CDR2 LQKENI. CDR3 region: CASSGLAANEQFF. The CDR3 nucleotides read TGTGCCAGTTCGGGACTAGCGGCCAATGAGCAGTTCTTC.

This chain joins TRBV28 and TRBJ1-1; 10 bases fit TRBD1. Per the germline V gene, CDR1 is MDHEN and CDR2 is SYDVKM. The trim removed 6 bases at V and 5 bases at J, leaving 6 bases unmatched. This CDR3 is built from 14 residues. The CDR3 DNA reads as TGTGCCAGCAGCCAAGGGACAGGGGATACTGAAGCTTTCTTT. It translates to CASSQGTGDTEAFF.

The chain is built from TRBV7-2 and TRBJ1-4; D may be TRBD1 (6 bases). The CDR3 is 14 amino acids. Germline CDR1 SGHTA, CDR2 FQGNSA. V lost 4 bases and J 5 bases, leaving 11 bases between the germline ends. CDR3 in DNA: TGTGCCAGCAGCTCGACAGGTAGCAATGAAAAACTGTTTTTT. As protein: CASSSTGSNEKLFF.

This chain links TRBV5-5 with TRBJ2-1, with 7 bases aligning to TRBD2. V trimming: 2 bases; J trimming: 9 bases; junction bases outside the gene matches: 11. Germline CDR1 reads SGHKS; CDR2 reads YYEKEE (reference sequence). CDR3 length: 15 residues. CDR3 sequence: CASSLREELGIEQFF. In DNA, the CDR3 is TGTGCCAGCAGCTTACGGGAGGAACTTGGCATTGAGCAGTTCTTC.

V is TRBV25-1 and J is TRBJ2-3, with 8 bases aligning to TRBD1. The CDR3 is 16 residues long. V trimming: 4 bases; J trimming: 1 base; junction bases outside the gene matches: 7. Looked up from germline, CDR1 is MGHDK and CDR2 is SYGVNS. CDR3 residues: CASSGYRGSGTDTQYF. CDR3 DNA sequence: TGTGCCAGCAGTGGTTACAGGGGGAGTGGCACAGATACGCAGTATTTT.

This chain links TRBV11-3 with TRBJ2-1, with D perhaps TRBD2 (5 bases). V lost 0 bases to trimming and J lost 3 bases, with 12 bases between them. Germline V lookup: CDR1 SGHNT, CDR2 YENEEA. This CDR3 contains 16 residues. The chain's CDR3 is CASSLDRSASYNEQFF. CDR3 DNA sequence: TGTGCCAGCAGCTTAGATCGTAGCGCTAGCTACAATGAGCAGTTCTTC.

The CDR3 region is CSAGTVSPDTQYF. For the CDR3, the DNA is TGCAGCGCCGGGACAGTCTCGCCAGATACGCAGTATTTT. The chain combines TRBV29-1 with TRBJ2-3; 7 bases align to TRBD1. Losses at the gene ends were 7 bases for V and 4 bases for J; bases not matched to a gene: 8. This CDR3 spans 13 amino acids. Per the germline V gene, CDR1 is SQVTM and CDR2 is ANQGSEA.

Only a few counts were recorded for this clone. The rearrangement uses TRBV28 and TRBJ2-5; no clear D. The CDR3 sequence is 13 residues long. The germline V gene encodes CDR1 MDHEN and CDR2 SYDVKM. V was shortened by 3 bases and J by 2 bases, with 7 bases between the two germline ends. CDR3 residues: CASSFYGQETQYF. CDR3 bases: TGTGCCAGCAGTTTCTACGGTCAAGAGACCCAGTACTTC.

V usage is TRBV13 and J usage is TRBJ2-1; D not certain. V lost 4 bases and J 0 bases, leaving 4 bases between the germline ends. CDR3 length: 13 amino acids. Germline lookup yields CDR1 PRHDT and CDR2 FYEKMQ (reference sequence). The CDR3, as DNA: TGTGCCAGCAGCTGGGCCTCCTACAATGAGCAGTTCTTC. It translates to CASSWASYNEQFF.

Written as DNA, the CDR3 is TGTGCCAGCAGCTTAGGGCCTTTCCTGAACACTGAAGCTTTCTTT. The encoded protein is CASSLGPFLNTEAFF. V usage is TRBV7-2 and J usage is TRBJ1-1; D gene ambiguous. CDR1 SGHTA and CDR2 FQGNSA come from the germline V gene. The V gene lost 1 base and the J gene lost 0 bases, with 9 bases spanning the gap. The CDR3 spans 15 residues.

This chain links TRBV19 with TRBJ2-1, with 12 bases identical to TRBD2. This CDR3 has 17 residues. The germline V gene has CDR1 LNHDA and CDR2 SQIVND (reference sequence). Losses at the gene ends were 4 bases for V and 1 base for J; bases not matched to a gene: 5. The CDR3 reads CASSSGLAGRSYNEQFF. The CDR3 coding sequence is TGTGCCAGTAGTAGCGGACTAGCGGGAAGGTCCTACAATGAGCAGTTCTTC.

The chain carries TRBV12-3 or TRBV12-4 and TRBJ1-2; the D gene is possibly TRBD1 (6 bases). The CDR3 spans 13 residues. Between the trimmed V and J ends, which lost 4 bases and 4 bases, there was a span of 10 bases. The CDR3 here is CASSSSGAYGYTF. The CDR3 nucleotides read TGTGCCAGCAGTTCCTCAGGGGCCTATGGCTACACCTTC.

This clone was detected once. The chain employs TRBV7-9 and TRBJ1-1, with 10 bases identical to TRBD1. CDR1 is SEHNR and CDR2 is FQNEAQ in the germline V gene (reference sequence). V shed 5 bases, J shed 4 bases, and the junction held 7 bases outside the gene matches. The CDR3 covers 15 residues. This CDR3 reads CASSQRGQGSTEAFF. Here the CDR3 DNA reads TGTGCCAGCAGCCAGCGGGGACAGGGGAGCACTGAAGCTTTCTTT.